This T cell receptor beta chain was obtained from a study of blood T cell repertoires in COVID-19. The data were produced by immunoSEQ multiplex PCR, yet TCRdb's version contains in-frame clones alone and is incomplete. The profile shows 85,000 to 90,000 clones, approximately 85% of them singletons. This clone was counted a few times. The clonotype comes from a human donor in a cohort sampled during active COVID-19. Sequencing input: peripheral blood.

CDR3 sequence reads: CASSLERATGELFF. The CDR3 coding sequence is TGTGCCAGCAGCTTGGAACGAGCCACCGGGGAGCTGTTTTTT. The chain joins TRBV5-5 to TRBJ2-2; no firm D call. This CDR3 region has 14 residues. From germline, CDR1 is SGHKS and CDR2 YYEKEE (reference sequence). Trimming removed 0 bases at V and 4 bases at J, with 7 bases between.